The clone carrying this T cell receptor beta chain was seen many times. As yet, its antigen is unknown. These data are taken from a study of human T cells and chemical hapten exposure. Study as a whole: Small pooled library volume differences mainly caused per-sample TCR yield variation.

The length of the CDR3 is 14 residues. Per the germline V gene, CDR1 is LGHDT and CDR2 is YNNKEL (reference sequence). Trimming cost V 4 bases and J 4 bases, with 13 bases left between them. Library preparation tagged each individual cDNA molecule with a unique molecular identifier. In the original workflow: The number of TCRs in each sample had a median of 95,638 and spanned roughly 23,224 to 750,000. TCRdb processed the 5' RACE reads anew with MiXCR; each CDR3 protein has one entry. The V and J calls reflect TCRdb's pipeline rather than the authors' work. The sample records 120,000 to 150,000 distinct CDR3 sequences, around 4% being singletons. From whole blood left unfractionated, total RNA was extracted. Findings and caveats of the study: DPC sensitization left the count of TCRs above 1 in 1000 unchanged.

The receptor's source is a female donor in good health. The chain is built from TRBV3-1 and TRBJ1-2; weak D call: TRBD1 (5 bases). For the CDR3, the DNA is TGTGCCAGCAGCCCCAACCCAGGGTTCTATGGCTACACCTTC. This encodes CASSPNPGFYGYTF.